A single TCR beta chain is shown here with its context. Measured with immunoSEQ multiplex PCR; TCRdb has only the in-frame clones, and not every one. The repertoire includes 150,000 to 200,000 clones, 70% to 90% of them detected once, and around 5% sits in the top ten. V shed 5 bases, J shed 5 bases, and the junction held 6 bases outside the gene matches. The CDR3 runs 15 residues. CDR1 SGHTA and CDR2 FQGNSA come from the germline V gene. This sample stems from a study of control samples from healthy donors and cancer patients. Sequencing was performed on blood. The chain links TRBV7-2 to TRBJ2-2; 9 bases are shared with TRBD1. The TCR sequence derives from a woman aged 25 to 39 in good health. Written as DNA, the CDR3 is TGTGCCAGCAGCCAGGACAGGGGACGTACCGGGGAGCTGTTTTTT. It is translated as CASSQDRGRTGELFF.